A selection of T cell receptor beta chains follows, all from one sample in a study of T-cell memory formation after mild COVID-19. TCRdb re-called the 5' RACE reads with MiXCR, one entry per CDR3 protein. The profile shows about 560,000 distinct CDR3 sequences, roughly 20% of them singletons. Sample: PBMCs or a T cell subset sorted from them (not recorded which). Receptor source: an adult woman who had mild COVID-19 (a few samples of this study predate the infection). Cell type and time point are not known. CDR3s include the opening cysteine and the closing phenylalanine or tryptophan.

j_gene,v_gene,CDR3aa
TRBJ2-5,TRBV4-1,CASSQDGTSSLETQYF
TRBJ2-1,TRBV27,CASSSHRLAGGPFNEQFF
TRBJ2-7,TRBV25-1,CASRKDRGLDEQYF
TRBJ1-1,TRBV20-1,CSARDLGADTEAFF
TRBJ2-7,TRBV7-3,CASSLTSGGRYEQYF
TRBJ2-3,TRBV7-8,CASSLAGLGGADTQYF
TRBJ2-5,TRBV20-1,CSARIGVRTQYF
TRBJ1-1,TRBV18,CASSPFGRGVNTEAFF
TRBJ2-7,TRBV27,CASSQFGSYEQYF
TRBJ1-1,TRBV6-5,CASSYSIVEEAFF
TRBJ2-7,TRBV7-2,CASSLVRVRGAGGIYEQYF
TRBJ2-7,TRBV28,CASRDDRIYEQYF
TRBJ2-7,TRBV6-5,CASSYRLAARYEQYF
TRBJ2-3,TRBV7-2,CASSFGGRVGTDTQYF
TRBJ2-1,TRBV4-3,CASSQDLVGRVRMVGVNEQFF
TRBJ2-2,TRBV9,CASSAPHSSNTGELFF
TRBJ1-1,TRBV6-5,CASSYPGADTEAFF
TRBJ2-7,TRBV6-5,CASSSRASGRYEQYF
TRBJ2-1,TRBV5-1,CASSFRTSGAYNEQFF
TRBJ1-3,TRBV4-3,CASSQGTGPGNTIYF
TRBJ1-1,TRBV5-1,CASSLTSHGGTEAFF
TRBJ1-2,TRBV27,CASSFSGQGGNYGYTF
TRBJ2-5,TRBV7-9,CASSPPSGGPQETQYF
TRBJ2-7,TRBV6-5,CASSPDRRVYEQYF
TRBJ2-4,TRBV7-2,CASSNSWRGPKNIQYF
TRBJ2-7,TRBV15,CATSITLDYEQYF
TRBJ2-7,TRBV4-2,CASSQVRAGLAETYEQYF
TRBJ2-7,TRBV5-1,CASSLAGGLVSHEQYF
TRBJ2-1,TRBV7-9,CASIPGQEYNEQFF
TRBJ2-3,TRBV18,CASSQASTDTQYF
TRBJ2-3,TRBV12-3/TRBV12-4,CASSSRLAVPSTDTQYF
TRBJ1-1,TRBV5-1,CASRVGIEAFF
TRBJ2-1,TRBV4-2,CASSQDVVRSGNNEQFF
TRBJ2-1,TRBV12-3/TRBV12-4,CASTRYRLAAYNEQFF
TRBJ2-7,TRBV27,CASSFRSTGSEQYF
TRBJ2-7,TRBV12-3/TRBV12-4,CASSFRASGGAYEQYF
TRBJ1-1,TRBV29-1,CSVEGGVEAFF
TRBJ1-1,TRBV30,CAWSVYLGRGRRSNTEAFF
TRBJ2-1,TRBV7-9,CASSRGSPYNEQFF
TRBJ1-2,TRBV9,CASSPGGSQGFYGYTF
TRBJ2-7,TRBV3-1,CASSQDLAGGLYEQYF
TRBJ2-7,TRBV6-1,CASSEFAGETYEQYF
TRBJ2-3,TRBV29-1,CSVAPTDTQYF
TRBJ2-1,TRBV6-6,CASSSPMREQYNEQFF
TRBJ2-3,TRBV6-6,CASSRRVIDTQYF
TRBJ2-7,TRBV24-1,CATSDFGQAHISQQYF
TRBJ2-1,TRBV20-1,CSASYRGSHNEQFF
TRBJ2-1,TRBV11-2,CASSLAPGGGLAPLSSYNEQFF
TRBJ1-3,TRBV30,CAWRASGNTIYF
TRBJ1-1,TRBV6-1,CASTYSMNTEAFF